Listed below are T cell receptor beta chains from one sample, sequenced in a study of blood T cell repertoires in COVID-19. Repertoires were generated with immunoSEQ multiplex PCR, while TCRdb's copy carries only in-frame clones and drops some. Among hundreds of thousands of clones listed, just over 90% were seen once. The specimen was PBMCs or T cells enriched from blood (not recorded which). The receptors stem from a woman between 18 and 29 years old who had recovered from COVID-19. CDR3s include the opening cysteine and the closing phenylalanine or tryptophan. Each record gives: D gene, J gene, clone size, V gene, CDR3 protein, CDR3 DNA. D genes are given only for firm matches. Some rows have no size entry. The others give once, few or many, or a class for an expanded clone.

d_call: TRBD1; j_call: TRBJ2-7; clone_size: NA; v_call: TRBV24-1; cdr3_aa: CATSENRGSYEQYF; cdr3_nt: TGTGCCACCAGTGAAAACAGGGGCTCCTACGAGCAGTACTTC
d_call: NA; j_call: TRBJ2-3; clone_size: NA; v_call: TRBV19; cdr3_aa: CASSIGTVTDTQYF; cdr3_nt: TGTGCCAGTAGTATTGGGACTGTCACAGATACGCAGTATTTT
d_call: TRBD2; j_call: TRBJ2-7; clone_size: NA; v_call: TRBV28; cdr3_aa: CASSLVSSGRRYEQYF; cdr3_nt: TGTGCCAGCAGTTTAGTTTCTAGCGGACGACGCTACGAGCAGTACTTC
d_call: NA; j_call: TRBJ1-5; clone_size: NA; v_call: TRBV7-2; cdr3_aa: CASSLSPPQPQHF; cdr3_nt: TGTGCCAGCAGCCTAAGTCCTCCTCAGCCCCAGCATTTT
d_call: NA; j_call: TRBJ1-1; clone_size: few; v_call: TRBV28; cdr3_aa: CASSTQGFDTEAFF; cdr3_nt: TGTGCCAGCAGTACACAGGGATTCGACACTGAAGCTTTCTTT
d_call: NA; j_call: TRBJ1-1; clone_size: NA; v_call: TRBV18; cdr3_aa: CASSQDRNTEAFF; cdr3_nt: TGTGCCAGCTCACAGGACAGAAACACTGAAGCTTTCTTT
d_call: NA; j_call: TRBJ1-1; clone_size: NA; v_call: TRBV11-3; cdr3_aa: CASSLSRGWGTEAFF; cdr3_nt: TGTGCCAGCAGCTTGAGCCGAGGGTGGGGCACTGAAGCTTTCTTT
d_call: NA; j_call: TRBJ2-7; clone_size: once; v_call: TRBV14; cdr3_aa: CASNSSQRAYEQYF; cdr3_nt: TGTGCCAGCAACTCCTCGCAGCGAGCCTACGAGCAGTACTTC
d_call: TRBD1; j_call: TRBJ1-2; clone_size: NA; v_call: TRBV3-1/TRBV3-2; cdr3_aa: CASSPGTVNYGYTF; cdr3_nt: TGTGCCAGCAGTCCCGGGACAGTTAACTATGGCTACACCTTC
d_call: NA; j_call: TRBJ2-5; clone_size: NA; v_call: TRBV19; cdr3_aa: CASSSQPGETQYF; cdr3_nt: TGTGCCAGTAGTTCCCAGCCGGGTGAGACCCAGTACTTC
d_call: NA; j_call: TRBJ1-5; clone_size: NA; v_call: TRBV7-8; cdr3_aa: CASSTHRASNQPQHF; cdr3_nt: TGTGCCAGCAGCACCCACAGGGCGAGCAATCAGCCCCAGCATTTT
d_call: TRBD1; j_call: TRBJ1-5; clone_size: NA; v_call: TRBV4-1; cdr3_aa: CASSPLYASTGGAKQPQHF; cdr3_nt: TGCGCCAGCAGCCCGCTATACGCTTCGACAGGGGGCGCGAAACAGCCCCAGCATTTT
d_call: TRBD1; j_call: TRBJ1-1; clone_size: NA; v_call: TRBV7-8; cdr3_aa: CASSLVTGGRMNTEAFF; cdr3_nt: TGTGCCAGCAGCTTAGTCACAGGGGGGAGAATGAACACTGAAGCTTTCTTT
d_call: TRBD2; j_call: TRBJ2-1; clone_size: once; v_call: TRBV5-8; cdr3_aa: CASSSGLAGYVSYNEQFF; cdr3_nt: TGTGCCAGCAGCTCTGGACTAGCGGGGTACGTCTCCTACAATGAGCAGTTCTTC
d_call: NA; j_call: TRBJ1-5; clone_size: NA; v_call: TRBV7-9; cdr3_aa: CASSPTGRDNQPQHF; cdr3_nt: TGTGCCAGCAGCCCAACCGGCAGGGACAATCAGCCCCAGCATTTT
d_call: NA; j_call: TRBJ1-5; clone_size: NA; v_call: TRBV19; cdr3_aa: CASSDSLGRGHF; cdr3_nt: TGTGCCAGTAGTGATTCCTTGGGGCGCGGGCATTTT
d_call: TRBD1; j_call: TRBJ1-1; clone_size: NA; v_call: TRBV29-1; cdr3_aa: CSVQRGGANTEAFF; cdr3_nt: TGCAGCGTTCAAAGAGGGGGCGCGAACACTGAAGCTTTCTTT
d_call: TRBD2; j_call: TRBJ2-3; clone_size: NA; v_call: TRBV28; cdr3_aa: CASSPAGGHADTQYF; cdr3_nt: TGTGCCAGCAGTCCAGCGGGAGGGCACGCAGATACGCAGTATTTT
d_call: NA; j_call: TRBJ2-3; clone_size: NA; v_call: TRBV5-1; cdr3_aa: CASSLEDRAADTQYF; cdr3_nt: TGCGCCAGCAGCTTGGAGGACAGAGCTGCAGATACGCAGTATTTT
d_call: TRBD2; j_call: TRBJ2-5; clone_size: NA; v_call: TRBV13; cdr3_aa: CASSFPPWRGGLRTQYF; cdr3_nt: TGTGCCAGCAGCTTCCCCCCCTGGCGGGGGGGTTTAAGGACCCAGTACTTC
d_call: NA; j_call: TRBJ2-7; clone_size: NA; v_call: TRBV28; cdr3_aa: CASSFGAREEQYF; cdr3_nt: TGTGCCAGCAGTTTTGGGGCTCGAGAGGAGCAGTACTTC
d_call: NA; j_call: TRBJ1-1; clone_size: NA; v_call: TRBV18; cdr3_aa: CASSPGQSNTEAFF; cdr3_nt: TGTGCCAGCTCACCTGGACAGTCAAACACTGAAGCTTTCTTT
d_call: NA; j_call: TRBJ2-1; clone_size: many; v_call: TRBV28; cdr3_aa: CASSPGGPARPYNEQFF; cdr3_nt: TGTGCCAGCAGCCCCGGCGGCCCTGCCCGCCCCTACAATGAGCAGTTCTTC
d_call: TRBD2; j_call: TRBJ2-1; clone_size: NA; v_call: TRBV3-1/TRBV3-2; cdr3_aa: CASSQLSAGVYNEQFF; cdr3_nt: TGTGCCAGCAGCCAATTATCCGCGGGAGTATACAATGAGCAGTTCTTC